This T cell receptor (beta chain) was sequenced for a study of vaccination and CD4 T cells after COVID-19. Study-wide context: Nine convalescent cases were mild and one was severe, and all had been SARS-CoV-2 positive by nasal swab PCR. As control conditions, cultures were given either a CEFX pool serving as positive control, an HIV-1 Nef pool, or no peptide at all.

Treatment here: roughly 10-day PBMC culture with coronavirus spike peptide pools or control peptides (ViraFEST assay). ViraFEST enlarged antigen-specific T cell populations with peptide pools and afterwards sequenced TCRs. Cultures used around 2 million PBMCs per well, roughly 9.6 IU/ml IL-2 and around 10 ug/ml peptides. In germline, CDR1 is DFQATT, CDR2 SNEGSKA (reference sequence). This CDR3 spans 11 amino acids. The V end lost 3 bases, the J end lost 9 bases, and 9 bases lay between the germline ends. A note on this clonotype: Its antigen is as yet unknown.

Sequenced with the Oncomine TCR Beta short-read assay was DNA taken from cultured CD4+ T cells. TCRdb re-analysed the PCR reads in MiXCR, keeping a single row per CDR3 protein. The table shows 12,000 or so distinct CDR3 sequences, with around 52% occurring only once. The chain joins TRBV20-1 to TRBJ2-1; D gene unclear. The source of this sequence is a human donor who had recovered from COVID-19. The sequencing sample was made of CD4+ T cells from blood, cultured in vitro. The CDR3: CSARHGTEQFF. In nucleotides, the CDR3 is TGCAGTGCTAGGCACGGAACTGAGCAGTTCTTC.